One and the same sample provided the 14 T cell receptor beta chains below, sequenced in a study of T cell repertoires in cytomegalovirus infection. One entry per CDR3 protein results from TCRdb running MiXCR on the reads. In the table there are 200,000 to 250,000 distinct CDR3 sequences, roughly 20% of which are singletons. The sample comprised CD8+ T cells from PBMCs. The receptors here all came from a human donor in good health (CMV status not recorded). Some clones in this sample may be carry-over from other donors' samples.

This rearrangement joins TRBV25-1 to TRBJ2-3; 7 bases line up with TRBD1. The CDR3 length is 15 residues. CDR1 and CDR2 from the germline V gene are MGHDK and SYGVNS. V was clipped by 1 base and J by 4 bases; unmatched bases: 5. This CDR3 is CASSESNRGPDTQYF. The DNA of the CDR3 is TGTGCCAGCAGTGAATCGAACAGGGGACCAGATACGCAGTATTTT.

The gene calls are TRBV28 and TRBJ2-1; 9 bases map to TRBD1. Trimming cost V 3 bases and J 3 bases; bases outside gene matches: 6. Germline CDR1 MDHEN, CDR2 SYDVKM. The length of the CDR3 is 16 residues. The CDR3 sequence is CASSFPTGGLYNEQFF. Written as DNA, the CDR3 is TGTGCCAGCAGTTTCCCCACAGGGGGCCTCTACAATGAGCAGTTCTTC.

This clonotype has just a few counts. CDR3 nucleotides: TGTGCCAGCAGCCTCGCCGGGGGGGGCCTGACAGATACGCAGTATTTT. Translation: CASSLAGGGLTDTQYF. The V call is TRBV14, the J call TRBJ2-3; TRBD2 aligns across 8 bases. This CDR3 is built from 16 residues. The trim removed 4 bases at V and 3 bases at J, leaving 9 bases unmatched. Germline V CDR1 and CDR2: SGHDN, FVKESK. The entire variable domain, with the rest obtained from reference TRBV14 and TRBJ2-3, is as follows: EAGVTQFPSHSVIEKGQTVTLRCDPISGHDNLYWYRRVMGKEIKFLLHFVKESKQDESGMPNNRFLAERTGGTYSTLKVQPAELEDSGVYFCASSLAGGGLTDTQYFGPGTRLTVL.

This clonotype showed up just a few times. The chain employs TRBV2 and TRBJ2-7; 8 nucleotides agree with TRBD2. The CDR3 runs 14 residues. Trimming at V came to 3 bases and at J to 3 bases, leaving 4 bases not matched to a gene. Germline V gives CDR1 SNHLY, CDR2 FYNNEI. CDR3 loop: CASSDGGGIYEQYF. The CDR3 nucleotides read TGTGCCAGCAGTGACGGCGGGGGGATCTACGAGCAGTACTTC.

This chain uses TRBV7-6 with TRBJ1-2; D gene ambiguous. V was cut by 4 bases and J by 8 bases, with 11 bases left in between. CDR3 length: 12 amino acids. Germline assignment: CDR1 SGHVS and CDR2 FNYEAQ. DNA of the CDR3: TGTGCCAGCAGCTCGACCGAAGGGGGCTACACCTTC. Translated: CASSSTEGGYTF.

The chain has TRBV6-6 and TRBJ1-1, with a possible D match to TRBD1 (5 bases). Germline-derived CDR1 and CDR2 are MNHNY and SVGAGI (reference sequence). The CDR3 is 13 residues long. The V gene lost 2 bases and the J gene lost 5 bases, with 9 bases spanning the gap. The CDR3 here is CASSYTRGTEAFF. CDR3 sequence (DNA): TGTGCCAGCAGTTACACGAGGGGAACTGAAGCTTTCTTT.

This clonotype was counted at least ten times. The chain couples TRBV7-2 to TRBJ2-3; D unclear. The germline V gene encodes CDR1 SGHTA and CDR2 FQGNSA. V was clipped by 5 bases and J by 2 bases, with 8 bases between them. CDR3 length: 13 residues. The DNA of the CDR3 is TGTGCCAGCAGCCCGACAAACACAGATACGCAGTATTTT. Its protein is CASSPTNTDTQYF.

This chain uses TRBV14 with TRBJ2-6; tentatively, D is TRBD2 (6 bases). CDR1 and CDR2 (germline): SGHDN, FVKESK. Trimming took off 1 base at V and 4 bases at J, with 11 bases between the two ends. CDR3 size: 16 residues. The CDR3 sequence: CASSQALGRGANVLTF. The CDR3 DNA is TGTGCCAGCAGCCAAGCCCTCGGGAGAGGGGCCAACGTCCTGACTTTC.

This clonotype occurred many times. This chain connects TRBV7-2 to TRBJ2-7, with D perhaps TRBD1 (5 bases). CDR3 length equals 12 residues. Looked up from germline, CDR1 is SGHTA and CDR2 is FQGNSA. Trimming shortened V by 4 bases and J by 3 bases, and 7 bases separated the two germline ends. CDR3 coding DNA: TGTGCCAGCAGCTCGGACAACTACGAGCAGTACTTC. Translated: CASSSDNYEQYF. Drawing the rest from reference TRBV7-2 and TRBJ2-7, the complete variable domain is GAGVSQSPSNKVTEKGKDVELRCDPISGHTALYWYRQSLGQGLEFLIYFQGNSAPDKSGLPSDRFSAERTGGSVSTLTIQRTQQEDSAVYLCASSSDNYEQYFGPGTRLTVT.

The chain has TRBV2 and TRBJ2-1; 7 bases map to TRBD2. V dropped 1 base and J dropped 6; count of bases not matched to a gene: 9. CDR3 size: 16 residues. Germline-derived CDR1 and CDR2 are SNHLY and FYNNEI. The CDR3 DNA sequence: TGTGCCAGCAGTGAAGGAGTGGGGGGGACGGGCAATGAGCAGTTCTTC. Its translation: CASSEGVGGTGNEQFF.

This clonotype has a single count. This may come from a read error, since a much larger clone is one base off. The chain employs TRBV29-1 and TRBJ2-7; D is undetermined. Germline V CDR1 and CDR2: SQVTM, ANQGSEA. This CDR3 is 13 amino acids long. V lost 6 bases and J 2 bases, leaving 14 bases between the germline ends. CDR3 nucleotide sequence: TGCAGCGTCCGAACGATTGAGACCTACGAGCAGTACTTC. This gives the protein CSVRTIETYEQYF.

The genes are TRBV7-9 and TRBJ1-1; D gene uncertain. The CDR3 covers 14 residues. The germline V and J ends were trimmed by 11 bases and 0 bases, with 16 bases remaining between them. Germline V gene sequence: CDR1 SEHNR, CDR2 FQNEAQ (reference sequence). As DNA, the CDR3 is TGTGCCGGAAACAGAGAAGCAATGAACACTGAAGCTTTCTTT. Encoded protein: CAGNREAMNTEAFF.

A single count supports this clonotype. The rearrangement links TRBV7-2 to TRBJ2-7, with a possible D match to TRBD2 (6 bases). This CDR3 is 15 amino acids long. Germline V CDR1 and CDR2: SGHTA, FQGNSA. Deletions cut 7 bases from V and 11 bases from J, with 27 bases between. As DNA, the CDR3 is TGTGCCAGCACCCTTACACAAGCGGGTCGTGACCAGAAGTACTTC. Its protein product is CASTLTQAGRDQKYF.

This sequence joins TRBV20-1 and TRBJ1-2; D unresolved. With 1 base removed from V and 1 base from J, the gap between germline ends came to 10 bases. Per germline, CDR1 DFQATT and CDR2 SNEGSKA (reference sequence). CDR3 size: 14 residues. The CDR3 reads CSARGNKGNYGYTF. The CDR3 region has the DNA TGCAGTGCTAGAGGGAATAAGGGTAACTATGGCTACACCTTC.